The entry below gives a single T cell receptor beta chain sequence along with its context. This sample is drawn from a study of cytomegalovirus exposure and HLA in healthy donors. Unmatched junction bases numbered 14, after V lost 4 bases and J lost 2 bases. The CDR3 runs 18 residues. CDR1 SGHRS and CDR2 YFSETQ come from the germline V gene. A multiplex PCR was run with 60 Vbeta primers and 13 Jbeta primers. Profiled with immunoSEQ multiplex PCR; TCRdb holds only in-frame clones, not every one. The sample includes fewer than 140,000 clones, over 55% seen only once; the top ten take 2.5% to 3.5%. The chain joins TRBV5-1 to TRBJ2-3, with TRBD2 matching 9 bases. The clonotype originates from a female donor in good health and CMV-seronegative. Sequencing used PBMCs. CDR3 sequence (DNA): TGCGCCAGCAGCCTCCGGACTAGCGAGACCGGTTCCACAGATACGCAGTATTTT. Amino acids: CASSLRTSETGSTDTQYF.